This T cell receptor beta chain was identified during a study of low-dose radiotherapy and immunotherapy resistance in tumors. Turning to the study itself: Intravenous administration to patients comprised nivolumab at 240 mg every two weeks and ipilimumab at 1 mg/kg every six weeks. From cycle 1 day 1, patients took oral aspirin 300 mg every day for four cycles.

This clonotype was observed at least ten times. As to time point: after trial treatment. Specified treatment: LDRT plus nivolumab, ipilimumab, low-dose cyclophosphamide and aspirin (RACIN trial). Every donor's regimen consisted of nivolumab, ipilimumab, aspirin, low-dose cyclophosphamide and low-dose radiotherapy. The CDR3 contains 14 residues. Trimming removed 5 bases at V and 8 bases at J, with 13 bases between. TRAV- and TRBV-specific primers, spanning alpha and beta chains, primed first-strand cDNA. TCRs underwent 20 PCR cycles of amplification with a constant-region primer and V-primer adapter. TCRdb re-analysed the reads in MiXCR, keeping a single row per CDR3 protein. This table has roughly 100,000 distinct CDR3 sequences, around 20% appearing once.

The receptor's source is a male donor with prostate cancer. This specimen consisted of PBMCs, obtained after low-dose radiotherapy plus immunotherapy. The chain links TRBV12-3 or TRBV12-4 to TRBJ1-6, with D uncertain. The CDR3 region is CASSPHRVDSPLHF. The CDR3 nucleotides are TGTGCCAGCAGTCCTCACCGGGTAGATTCACCCCTCCACTTT.